The T cell receptor (beta chain) under discussion was sequenced for a study of CD4 and CD8 cells across lung adenocarcinoma regions. From germline, CDR1 is MNHNS and CDR2 SASEGT. This CDR3 is built from 11 residues. Localized lung adenocarcinoma, a non-small cell lung cancer, affected the donors. Remarks on this clonotype: One end of the junction varies from germline; a read error may be responsible.

TCRdb processed the PCR reads anew with MiXCR; each CDR3 protein has one entry. The data hold around 25,000 distinct CDR3 sequences, with roughly 50% observed a single time. The specimen sequenced was CD8+ T cells from the center of a lung tumor. This receptor was identified in a male donor with lung adenocarcinoma. The CD4 and CD8 labels of this study may be unreliable. The chain joins TRBV6-1 to TRBJ2-3; D is ambiguous. DNA of the CDR3: TGTGCCCTGTGTCTCAAAGATACGCAGTACTTT. It is translated as CALCLKDTQYF.